A single sample gave rise to the 14 T cell receptor beta chains below, sequenced in a study of T-cell reconstitution after alpha-beta-depleted transplantation in children. A TCRbeta library incorporating unique molecular identifiers was prepared. Each CDR3 protein gets one entry after TCRdb re-called the PCR reads with MiXCR. The table lists some 550,000 distinct CDR3 sequences, 23% of them singletons. This sample comprised PBMCs, mostly from graft donor cells, obtained 360 days after TCRalphabeta/CD19-depleted stem cell transplant. These TCRs come from a boy younger than two who had a stem cell transplant for acute myeloid leukemia, so the T cells may come from the graft donor.

Here the CDR3 DNA reads TGCAGTGCTAGAGATGGGACAGGAATCGAGGGCTATGGCTACACCTTC. Residues: CSARDGTGIEGYGYTF. The rearrangement joins TRBV20-1 to TRBJ1-2; 8 positions match TRBD1. With V trimmed by 0 bases and J by 4 bases, 10 bases remained unmatched. The CDR3 consists of 16 residues. Germline lookup yields CDR1 DFQATT and CDR2 SNEGSKA (reference sequence).

The rearrangement joins TRBV7-3 to TRBJ2-3, with 9 nucleotides matching TRBD1. The CDR3 is made up of 16 amino acids. V lost 3 bases to trimming and J lost 4 bases; unmatched junction nucleotides: 8. Germline V gene sequence: CDR1 SGHTA, CDR2 FQGTGA. CDR3 coding DNA: TGTGCCAGCAGCTTGAAGGGACAGGGCTTTTCAGATACGCAGTATTTT. The encoded protein is CASSLKGQGFSDTQYF.

This clonotype was seen a handful of times. The chain is built from TRBV18 and TRBJ2-7; possible D gene TRBD1, 6 bases. This CDR3 spans 13 amino acids. Trimming cost V 2 bases and J 7 bases, with 12 bases left between them. CDR1 is KGHSH and CDR2 is LQKENI in the germline V gene. The CDR3 loop reads CASSPAKGVEQYF. The CDR3 DNA follows: TGTGCCAGCTCACCAGCTAAGGGGGTGGAGCAGTACTTC.

The V call is TRBV20-1, the J call TRBJ1-5; possible D gene TRBD1, 5 bases. The length of the CDR3 is 13 residues. Per the germline V gene, CDR1 is DFQATT and CDR2 is SNEGSKA (reference sequence). Trimming removed 6 bases at V and 1 base at J, with 10 bases between. In DNA form, the CDR3 reads TGCAGTGCCACGGGACCCAGCAATCAGCCCCAGCATTTT. Translated: CSATGPSNQPQHF.

This chain uses TRBV5-1 with TRBJ2-2; D gene uncertain. The CDR3 is 14 residues long. Trimming pared 3 bases from V and 2 bases from J, leaving 8 bases between. Germline V gene lookup returns CDR1 SGHRS and CDR2 YFSETQ. CDR3 amino acids: CASSYSINTGELFF. Written as DNA, the CDR3 is TGCGCCAGCAGCTACTCGATAAACACCGGGGAGCTGTTTTTT.

This clonotype occurred a few times. The chain carries TRBV25-1 and TRBJ2-2; the match to TRBD1 covers 8 bases. The CDR3 is made up of 15 amino acids. Germline V gene data show CDR1 as MGHDK and CDR2 as SYGVNS. The V and J ends lost 1 base and 4 bases, in that order; junction bases with no gene match: 2. The CDR3 sequence is CASSELTGATGELFF. The CDR3, as DNA: TGTGCCAGCAGTGAATTGACAGGGGCCACCGGGGAGCTGTTTTTT.

The chain has TRBV20-1 and TRBJ2-1; tentatively, D is TRBD2 (6 bases). The germline V gene encodes CDR1 DFQATT and CDR2 SNEGSKA (reference sequence). This CDR3 has 14 amino acids. Trimming stripped 4 bases from V and 3 bases from J, with 13 bases between. CDR3 residues: CSANPGLSYNEQFF. Written as DNA, the CDR3 is TGCAGTGCTAATCCGGGACTGAGCTACAATGAGCAGTTCTTC.

The chain is built from TRBV12-3 or TRBV12-4 and TRBJ1-1; TRBD1 agrees at 7 bases. This CDR3 is 15 amino acids long. Losses at the gene ends were 6 bases for V and 1 base for J; bases not matched to a gene: 8. The CDR3 loop is CASSPRQGKNTEAFF. CDR3 bases: TGTGCCAGCAGCCCCAGACAGGGTAAGAACACTGAAGCTTTCTTT.

This clonotype has more than one count but fewer than ten. This chain links TRBV12-3 or TRBV12-4 with TRBJ1-4; no definite D call. CDR3 length: 11 residues. The V gene lost 5 bases and the J gene lost 6 bases, with 4 bases spanning the gap. CDR3 nucleotides: TGTGCCAGCAGTCGTTATGAAAAACTGTTTTTT. It yields the protein CASSRYEKLFF.

V usage is TRBV27 and J usage is TRBJ1-6, with D unresolved. V was trimmed by 0 bases and J by 9 bases, leaving 6 bases between them. Germline values: CDR1 MNHEY, CDR2 SMNVEV (reference sequence). The CDR3 covers 13 residues. This chain's CDR3 is CASSLSGSSPLHF. The CDR3 nucleotides are TGTGCCAGCAGTTTATCGGGGAGTTCACCCCTCCACTTT.

The rearrangement joins TRBV4-3 to TRBJ2-7, with TRBD1 matching over 9 bases. V was pared by 1 base and J by 9 bases, with 7 bases of the junction left unmatched. CDR1 is LGHNA, CDR2 YSLEER, per germline. This CDR3 is 14 amino acids long. The CDR3 DNA reads as TGCGCCAGCAGCCAAGGGGACAGGGTAGGTCGGCAGTACTTC. This encodes CASSQGDRVGRQYF.

This clonotype was found a few times. The chain combines TRBV10-3 with TRBJ1-1, with 9 bases that match TRBD1. Trimming at V came to 4 bases and at J to 10 bases, leaving 4 bases not matched to a gene. CDR3 length: 12 residues. From germline, CDR1 is ENHRY and CDR2 SYGVKD. Here the CDR3 reads CAISGEGQGAFF. The CDR3, as DNA: TGTGCCATCAGTGGGGAGGGACAGGGAGCTTTCTTT.

The gene calls are TRBV27 and TRBJ2-6; weak D call: TRBD1 (6 bases). Germline V gives CDR1 MNHEY, CDR2 SMNVEV (reference sequence). The V gene lost 6 bases and the J gene lost 0 bases, with 12 bases spanning the gap. The CDR3 has 16 residues. CDR3 nucleotides: TGTGCCAGCAGCACCACAGGGTTCTCTGGGGCCAACGTCCTGACTTTC. Translated, it gives CASSTTGFSGANVLTF.

This clonotype was picked up a small number of times. V usage is TRBV12-3 or TRBV12-4 and J usage is TRBJ2-1, with 9 bases matching TRBD2. V was clipped by 3 bases and J by 8 bases; unmatched bases: 8. This CDR3 spans 15 amino acids. CDR3 in DNA: TGTGCCAGCAGTTTTAGGCGGGGGGGCCTCGATGAGCAGTTCTTC. It is translated as CASSFRRGGLDEQFF.